One sample yielded the 18 T cell receptor beta chains listed below, sequenced in a study of patients and donors after allogeneic stem cell transplantation. TCRdb used MiXCR to reprocess the RT-PCR reads, holding one entry per CDR3 protein. Here the sample spans more than 850,000 distinct CDR3 sequences, approximately 19% being singletons. Sequenced input: blood, either unsorted or a sorted T cell fraction (not recorded which). The receptors originated from a human donor who was either an allogeneic HSCT recipient or a stem cell or donor lymphocyte infusion donor (not recorded which). It is not recorded whose cells these are; they may come from a transplant donor.

The chain joins TRBV18 to TRBJ1-1; 8 bases map to TRBD1. The V gene end was trimmed by 3 bases and the J gene end by 8 bases; junction bases not matched to a gene: 11. Per germline, CDR1 KGHSH and CDR2 LQKENI. The CDR3 covers 15 residues. The CDR3 loop is CASSPTSGTGFEAFF. As DNA, the CDR3 is TGTGCCAGCTCACCGACCTCCGGGACAGGTTTCGAAGCTTTCTTT. The entire variable domain, with the rest obtained from reference TRBV18 and TRBJ1-1, is as follows: NAGVMQNPRHLVRRRGQEARLRCSPMKGHSHVYWYRQLPEEGLKFMVYLQKENIIDESGMPKERFSAEFPKEGPSILRIQQVVRGDSAAYFCASSPTSGTGFEAFFGQGTRLTVV.

This clonotype was detected only a few times. The V and J genes are TRBV24-1 and TRBJ2-2; possibly TRBD2 for D (6 bases). V shed 5 bases and J shed 4 bases, with 10 bases lying between them. The germline V gene has CDR1 KGHDR and CDR2 SFDVKD. The CDR3 is 14 residues long. The CDR3 nucleotides are TGTGCCACCAGTGTGTTGGGGGGCACCGGGGAGCTGTTTTTT. This encodes CATSVLGGTGELFF.

This clonotype has more than one count but fewer than ten. The chain recombines TRBV2 with TRBJ1-6; 9 bases fit TRBD1. CDR3 length: 13 amino acids. Germline-derived CDR1 and CDR2 are SNHLY and FYNNEI. V lost 10 bases to trimming and J lost 8 bases; unmatched junction nucleotides: 6. CDR3 amino acids: CATMGQGDSPLHF. The CDR3 DNA sequence: TGTGCCACCATGGGACAGGGTGATTCACCCCTCCACTTT.

The CDR3 is CATSPPLGQGGGYTF. CDR3 bases: TGTGCCACATCCCCGCCCTTGGGACAGGGGGGTGGCTACACCTTC. The V call is TRBV25-1, the J call TRBJ1-2, with 11 bases lining up with TRBD1. The V gene's germline CDR1 is MGHDK and CDR2 SYGVNS. This CDR3 has 15 residues. J gave up 7 bases and V 10 bases, and 14 bases lay outside the gene matches.

The chain uses TRBV10-3 and TRBJ2-1, with a possible D match to TRBD2 (7 bases). The CDR3 has 14 residues. Trimming removed 2 bases at V and 6 bases at J, with 11 bases between. Germline V gives CDR1 ENHRY, CDR2 SYGVKD. The DNA of the CDR3 is TGTGCCATCAGTGAGCGGGGGGCAGTCAATGAGCAGTTCTTC. It translates to CAISERGAVNEQFF.

This clonotype was seen repeatedly, ten times or more. The chain carries TRBV4-1 and TRBJ1-1; no reliable D call. V dropped 2 bases and J dropped 6 bases, with 10 bases sitting between them. This CDR3 is 13 amino acids long. Germline loops: CDR1 MGHRA, CDR2 YSYEKL. The CDR3 DNA is TGCGCCAGCAGCCAATTGGACGGCCCTGAAGCTTTCTTT. Its protein is CASSQLDGPEAFF.

This chain joins TRBV5-1 and TRBJ2-1, with D possibly called TRBD1 or TRBD2 (5 bases each). This CDR3 is built from 15 residues. Trimming removed 7 bases from V and 0 bases from J, with 14 bases in between. Per germline, CDR1 SGHRS and CDR2 YFSETQ. The CDR3 DNA is TGCGCCAGCGCGACAGCAGGGAGCTCCTACAATGAGCAGTTCTTC. It specifies CASATAGSSYNEQFF.

Many counts were recorded for this clonotype. V is TRBV5-1 and J is TRBJ2-1; no firm D call. Trimming removed 1 base at V and 10 bases at J, with 9 bases between. The length of the CDR3 is 12 residues. The germline V gene encodes CDR1 SGHRS and CDR2 YFSETQ. CDR3 bases: TGCGCCAGCAGCTTGTTGGGGTGGGAGCAGTTCTTC. Translation gives CASSLLGWEQFF.

The V and J genes are TRBV12-3 or TRBV12-4 and TRBJ2-7; perhaps D is TRBD1 or TRBD2 (6 bases each). V was shortened by 5 bases and J by 0 bases, with 17 bases between the two germline ends. The CDR3 runs 16 residues. As DNA, the CDR3 is TGTGCCAGCAGTCCCGAGCCGGGGGCCGCCTCCTACGAGCAGTACTTC. Residues: CASSPEPGAASYEQYF.

V is TRBV5-5 and J is TRBJ1-6; 9 bases match TRBD1. In germline, CDR1 is SGHKS, CDR2 YYEKEE (reference sequence). The CDR3 is 16 amino acids. J lost 9 bases, V lost 2 bases, and 9 bases had no gene match. In DNA form, the CDR3 reads TGTGCCAGCAGCTTAAAATCCGGGACAGGGAGTTCACCCCTCCACTTT. It codes for CASSLKSGTGSSPLHF.

Ten or more counts support this clonotype. The chain links TRBV29-1 to TRBJ2-1; D is undetermined. This CDR3 contains 13 residues. Germline values: CDR1 SQVTM, CDR2 ANQGSEA. V was clipped by 0 bases and J by 2 bases, with 5 bases between them. For the CDR3, the DNA is TGCAGCGTTGAAGAAATCGCCTACAATGAGCAGTTCTTC. This codes for CSVEEIAYNEQFF.

In this sample, this clonotype turned up a few times. This chain connects TRBV24-1 to TRBJ2-1, with 12 bases identical to TRBD2. Germline CDR1 reads KGHDR; CDR2 reads SFDVKD. The CDR3 extends over 16 amino acids. The V gene end was trimmed by 4 bases and the J gene end by 3 bases; junction bases not matched to a gene: 3. CDR3 in amino acids: CATSDGLAGHYNEQFF. In DNA, the CDR3 is TGTGCCACCAGTGACGGACTAGCGGGGCACTACAATGAGCAGTTCTTC.

The rearrangement joins TRBV20-1 to TRBJ2-3, with D perhaps TRBD1 (5 bases). The CDR3 runs 15 residues. CDR1 DFQATT and CDR2 SNEGSKA come from the germline V gene (reference sequence). V lost 2 bases to trimming and J lost 1 base, with 13 bases between them. CDR3 bases: TGCAGTGCTAGATGGGGCTCAGGAGGCACAGATACGCAGTATTTT. This sequence encodes CSARWGSGGTDTQYF.

The chain carries TRBV12-3 or TRBV12-4 and TRBJ2-5; D may be TRBD1 (6 bases). This CDR3 spans 13 amino acids. V was clipped by 4 bases and J by 3 bases, with 9 bases between them. CDR3 residues: CASSWRTEETQYF. Here the CDR3 DNA reads TGTGCCAGCAGTTGGAGGACAGAAGAGACCCAGTACTTC.

The chain employs TRBV2 and TRBJ2-1; TRBD2 matches at 13 bases. The CDR3 length is 17 residues. Germline values: CDR1 SNHLY, CDR2 FYNNEI. V lost 6 bases, J lost 2 bases, and 7 bases stayed unmatched. As DNA, the CDR3 is TGTGCCAGCAGGGGACTAGCGGGGCGGAAGACCTACAATGAGCAGTTCTTC. Translation gives CASRGLAGRKTYNEQFF.

This clonotype was observed a handful of times. The rearrangement links TRBV6-1 to TRBJ2-1; tentatively, D is TRBD1 (7 bases). This CDR3 is built from 19 residues. CDR1 and CDR2 from the germline V gene are MNHNS and SASEGT. Trimming took 6 bases from V and 3 from J, leaving 27 bases between them. CDR3 protein: CASSNRRQGSGGDYNEQFF. CDR3 DNA: TGTGCCAGCAGCAACCGACGACAGGGTAGCGGAGGGGACTACAATGAGCAGTTCTTC.

This clonotype was observed a few times. V and J are TRBV12-3 or TRBV12-4 and TRBJ1-6; the match to TRBD1 covers 7 bases. The junction had 9 bases not matched to a gene; V was cut back by 6 bases and J by 7 bases. This CDR3 is built from 15 residues. The CDR3 DNA follows: TGTGCCAGCAGCTCACAAGGGGGCGGAAATTCACCCCTCCACTTT. This encodes CASSSQGGGNSPLHF.

This clonotype has just a few counts. This sequence joins TRBV12-3 or TRBV12-4 and TRBJ2-5; 8 bases agree with TRBD1. Trimming removed 5 bases from V and 0 bases from J; junction bases left unmatched: 17. This CDR3 is built from 19 residues. CDR3 sequence (DNA): TGTGCCAGCAGTACTAAGACGGACAGGGAAATAAGGTACCAAGAGACCCAGTACTTC. It codes for CASSTKTDREIRYQETQYF.